Listed below are T cell receptor beta chains from one sample, sequenced in a study of CD8 T cells in Susac syndrome. Via MiXCR, TCRdb re-called the immunoSEQ multiplex PCR reads, giving one row per CDR3 protein. The sample contains roughly 130,000 distinct CDR3 sequences, around 94% of which appear only once. Material for sequencing was CD8+ T cells from PBMCs. These receptor sequences come from a human donor with Susac syndrome. Both conserved end residues are part of each CDR3. A D gene is named only where the DNA matches it firmly. Clone sizes are given selectively: once, few, many, or a class where the clone is expanded.

size	J	V	D	DNA	CDR3
-	TRBJ1-1	TRBV18	-	TGTGCCAGCTCATCGGGGGGAAACACTGAAGCTTTCTTT	CASSSGGNTEAFF
-	TRBJ2-3	TRBV7-3	-	TGTGCCAGCAGCTTAACGGGGAGCGCAGATACGCAGTATTTT	CASSLTGSADTQYF
-	TRBJ2-7	TRBV4-1	-	TGCGCCAGCAGCCAGGGGGCGAGCGAGCAGTACTTC	CASSQGASEQYF
-	TRBJ1-2	TRBV12-5	TRBD1	TGTGCTAGTGGTTTGGTACTGAGGGGGCTCGGGGGCTACACCTTC	CASGLVLRGLGGYTF
-	TRBJ2-1	TRBV7-2	TRBD1	TGTGCCAGCAGCTTAGAGAACAGGGGAGCAACTCATGAGCAGTTCTTC	CASSLENRGATHEQFF
-	TRBJ2-3	TRBV3-1	-	TGTGCCAGCAGCCAAGATCGTGTAGATACGCAGTATTTT	CASSQDRVDTQYF
-	TRBJ2-2	TRBV28	-	TGTGCCAGCAGTTTATCATGGAACACCGGGGAGCTGTTTTTT	CASSLSWNTGELFF
-	TRBJ2-7	TRBV5-4	TRBD1	TGTGCCAGCAGCACCGGGACAGGAGAACTCTACGAGCAGTACTTC	CASSTGTGELYEQYF
-	TRBJ2-1	TRBV3-1	-	TGTGCCAGCAGCCAAGTAGGAGCGAAAGGGGCCTCCTACAATGAGCAGTTCTTC	CASSQVGAKGASYNEQFF
-	TRBJ1-3	TRBV9	-	TGTGCCAGCTGGGACGGAGTCGACACCATATATTTT	CASWDGVDTIYF
-	TRBJ2-7	TRBV5-4	TRBD1	TGTGCCAGCAGCGGAAACCGGGACAGTAGCTCCTACGAGCAGTACTTC	CASSGNRDSSSYEQYF
-	TRBJ1-4	TRBV7-8	TRBD1	TGTGCCAGCAGCTTAGTCTGGCAGGGGGCGCTTGGGCAGCCTGAAAAACTGTTTTTT	CASSLVWQGALGQPEKLFF
-	TRBJ1-1	TRBV3-1	-	TGTGCCAGCAGCCAAGATCTTCTGGGGGCCACTGAAGCTTTCTTT	CASSQDLLGATEAFF
-	TRBJ2-5	TRBV29-1	-	TGCAGCGTTGAATCCGTGAACAGAGGGGAGACCCAGTACTTC	CSVESVNRGETQYF
-	TRBJ1-2	TRBV5-1	-	TGCGCCAGCAGCCCGACAGGTGTGGACGGCTACACCTTC	CASSPTGVDGYTF
-	TRBJ1-4	TRBV20-1	TRBD1	TGCAGTGCTCAGCCAGGACAGGGGCGAAGTGAAAAACTGTTTTTT	CSAQPGQGRSEKLFF
-	TRBJ1-6	TRBV5-1	-	TGCGCCAGCAGCTTGTTCGCGCAGGGGATGACACCCCTCCACTTT	CASSLFAQGMTPLHF
-	TRBJ2-2	TRBV7-9	TRBD1	TGTGCCAGCAGCTCCCTTCAGGGGGCGAGGGCCGGGGAGCTGTTTTTT	CASSSLQGARAGELFF
-	TRBJ2-3	TRBV3-1	-	TGTGCCAGCAGCCCTGGGGCGGGACCATCCACAGATACGCAGTATTTT	CASSPGAGPSTDTQYF
-	TRBJ2-3	TRBV29-1	TRBD2	TGCAGCGTTGATACTAGCGGGGCAGATACGCAGTATTTT	CSVDTSGADTQYF
-	TRBJ2-3	TRBV5-1	-	TGCGCCAGCAGCCTTTCCGGGGCCCCTGGGGGAGATACGCAGTATTTT	CASSLSGAPGGDTQYF
-	TRBJ2-7	TRBV3-1	-	TGTGCCAGCAGCCAAGGCCCTTCCTACGAGCAGTACTTC	CASSQGPSYEQYF
-	TRBJ2-7	TRBV3-1	-	TGTGCCAGCAGCGACACTTACGTCTCCTACGAGCAGTACTTC	CASSDTYVSYEQYF
-	TRBJ2-7	TRBV18	-	TGTGCCAGCTCACCACCGGGTCCCTACGAGCAGTACTTC	CASSPPGPYEQYF
-	TRBJ2-3	TRBV7-8	TRBD2	TGTGCCAGCAGCTTAGATATCCGGGCGGGGGGTTTCACAGATACGCAGTATTTT	CASSLDIRAGGFTDTQYF
-	TRBJ2-7	TRBV5-1	-	TGCGCCAGCAGCTTGCGAGCCTACGAGCAGTACTTC	CASSLRAYEQYF
once	TRBJ2-5	TRBV3-1	-	TGTGCCAGCAGCCAATGGCGACAAACGACAAAAGAGACCCAGTACTTC	CASSQWRQTTKETQYF
-	TRBJ2-7	TRBV2	-	TGTGCCAGCAGTGAAGGTCTAGGGTACGAGCAGTACTTC	CASSEGLGYEQYF
-	TRBJ2-5	TRBV24-1	-	TGTGCCACCAGTGCCGGCGGGGGCCCGCAAGAGACCCAGTACTTC	CATSAGGGPQETQYF
-	TRBJ2-2	TRBV4-1	-	TGCGCCAGCAGCCAAGACGGTCCAAGTGAGCTGTTTTTT	CASSQDGPSELFF
once	TRBJ1-5	TRBV27	-	TGTGCCAGCAGTTCGGACCGCAATCAGCCCCAGCATTTT	CASSSDRNQPQHF
-	TRBJ2-4	TRBV27	-	TGTGCCAGCAGTAGAGGACAGGGAGGGTACATTCAGTACTTC	CASSRGQGGYIQYF
-	TRBJ1-2	TRBV7-9	-	TGTGCCAGCAGCTTAGGCAGGGCTGACTATGGCTACACCTTC	CASSLGRADYGYTF
-	TRBJ2-1	TRBV9	-	TGTGCCAGCAGCGTTGGAGGGGGCCCACCTTCCTACAATGAGCAGTTCTTC	CASSVGGGPPSYNEQFF
-	TRBJ2-7	TRBV4-1	TRBD2	TGCGCCAGCAGCCTCCGACTTAGCGGGGGGTCCTACGAGCAGTACTTC	CASSLRLSGGSYEQYF
-	TRBJ2-3	TRBV3-1	TRBD2	TGTGCCAGCAGCCCACTGAAAATAGCGGGGGAGCCCGATACGCAGTATTTT	CASSPLKIAGEPDTQYF
few	TRBJ1-5	TRBV6-5	-	TGTGCCAGCAGCCCAGGGTCCAATCAGCCCCAGCATTTT	CASSPGSNQPQHF
-	TRBJ1-2	TRBV25-1	TRBD1	TGTGCCAGCAGCGACAGGGTAGTCAATGGCTACACCTTC	CASSDRVVNGYTF
-	TRBJ2-7	TRBV9	-	TGTGCCAGCAGCGACTCTACCTACGAGCAGTACTTC	CASSDSTYEQYF
-	TRBJ2-7	TRBV11-2	-	TGTGCCAGCAGCTTACCCCCTGGACATACCTACGAGCAGTACTTC	CASSLPPGHTYEQYF
few	TRBJ1-2	TRBV12-3/TRBV12-4	-	TGTGCCAGCAGTTTAAGAGGCTACACCTTC	CASSLRGYTF
-	TRBJ2-3	TRBV5-6	-	TGTGCCAGCAGTTCCTTAGGGGCTTTGAACACAGATACGCAGTATTTT	CASSSLGALNTDTQYF
-	TRBJ2-1	TRBV7-8	-	TGTGCCAGCAGCTTAGGGGGGGTTTACAATGAGCAGTTCTTC	CASSLGGVYNEQFF
-	TRBJ2-5	TRBV3-1	TRBD2	TGTGCCAGCAGTCCTTTGCGGGGGGTCCAAGAGACCCAGTACTTC	CASSPLRGVQETQYF
-	TRBJ1-1	TRBV7-6	-	TGTGCCAGCAGCTTATCCGGGAACACTGAAGCTTTCTTT	CASSLSGNTEAFF
-	TRBJ2-7	TRBV10-2	TRBD1	TGCGCCAGCAGTGATTTGGGACAGGGGGCGAGAGAGCAGTACTTC	CASSDLGQGAREQYF
-	TRBJ2-1	TRBV10-1	-	TGCGCATCAGGTGGACTGGAGACCAATGAGCAGTTCTTC	CASGGLETNEQFF
-	TRBJ1-1	TRBV11-2	-	TGTGCCAGCAGCTTACAGGGGCCCGGAACTGAAGCTTTCTTT	CASSLQGPGTEAFF
-	TRBJ2-5	TRBV6-6	-	TGTGCCAGCAGTCCTGGGTTTGGGAGCCAAGAGACCCAGTACTTC	CASSPGFGSQETQYF
-	TRBJ2-3	TRBV7-9	TRBD2	TGTGCCAGCGGTCCGGTTAAGAGCGGGGGGAACGCAGATACGCAGTATTTT	CASGPVKSGGNADTQYF
-	TRBJ1-1	TRBV30	TRBD1	TGTGCCTGGAGTCCAGGGGGGATCACTGAAGCTTTCTTT	CAWSPGGITEAFF
-	TRBJ1-2	TRBV29-1	-	TGCAGCGTTGAGGGGGGGGCCCATGGCTACACCTTC	CSVEGGAHGYTF
-	TRBJ1-5	TRBV6-6	-	TGTGCCAGCAGTCTTAACAGGGACAGCAATCAGCCCCAGCATTTT	CASSLNRDSNQPQHF
once	TRBJ2-1	TRBV9	-	TGTGCCAGCAGCGTAGAAGGAGGGACGGGCACCCGAACAGATGAGCAGTTCTTC	CASSVEGGTGTRTDEQFF
-	TRBJ2-7	TRBV16	-	TGTGCCAGCAGCCAAGGGCTTGGACAGTACTTC	CASSQGLGQYF